These 21 T cell receptor beta chains originate from one sample sequenced in a study of T cell changes during pregnancy in multiple sclerosis. Produced via immunoSEQ multiplex PCR; TCRdb's table is partial and in-frame only. Of 85,000 to 100,000 clones detected, almost 95% appear once; the ten largest clones hold around 2.7%. The sequences come from peripheral blood, collected in the first trimester of pregnancy. The receptors were sampled from a female donor with multiple sclerosis, enrolled in a pregnancy study.

The chain recombines TRBV29-1 with TRBJ1-2, with a possible D match to TRBD1 (5 bases). V lost 3 bases to trimming and J lost 5 bases, with 13 bases between them. The germline gives CDR1 SQVTM, CDR2 ANQGSEA. The CDR3 is 13 amino acids. This chain's CDR3 is CSVDTGPDYGYTF. CDR3 sequence (DNA): TGCAGCGTTGATACAGGTCCAGATTATGGCTACACCTTC.

V usage is TRBV7-9 and J usage is TRBJ1-2, with 7 bases identical to TRBD1. This CDR3 spans 16 amino acids. Per the germline V gene, CDR1 is SEHNR and CDR2 is FQNEAQ (reference sequence). Germline trimming cut 5 bases from V and 1 base from J; bases unmatched to any gene: 10. Written as DNA, the CDR3 is TGTGCCAGCAGCCCGTTGGGACAGCGGTATAACTATGGCTACACCTTC. Translating it yields CASSPLGQRYNYGYTF.

The chain joins TRBV5-1 to TRBJ2-7; 9 bases align to TRBD1. V dropped 0 bases and J dropped 1; count of bases not matched to a gene: 5. Germline V gene data show CDR1 as SGHRS and CDR2 as YFSETQ. The CDR3 totals 16 residues. CDR3 sequence: CASSLAGTGWSYEQYF. In DNA form, the CDR3 reads TGCGCCAGCAGCTTGGCCGGGACAGGGTGGTCCTACGAGCAGTACTTC.

J is TRBJ2-1 and V is TRBV5-6; 13 nucleotides align to TRBD2. The CDR3 consists of 15 residues. The trim removed 3 bases at V and 10 bases at J, leaving 7 bases unmatched. CDR1 is SGHDT and CDR2 is YYEEEE in the germline V gene. This CDR3 reads CASSYGLAGAGEQFF. The CDR3 region has the DNA TGTGCCAGCAGCTACGGACTAGCGGGAGCCGGGGAGCAGTTCTTC.

Only one count was recorded for this clone. V gene TRBV30 combines with J gene TRBJ2-1; D is perhaps TRBD1 (7 bases). V shed 0 bases and J shed 7 bases, with 16 bases lying between them. The V gene's germline CDR1 is GTSNPN and CDR2 SVGIG (reference sequence). The CDR3 extends over 15 amino acids. CDR3 in DNA: TGTGCCTGGAGTGTTAGAGGGGGCGCGGGGAATGAGCAGTTCTTC. Translation gives CAWSVRGGAGNEQFF.

This chain joins TRBV5-1 and TRBJ2-5; a weak D match, TRBD1 (6 bases). CDR1 and CDR2 (germline): SGHRS, YFSETQ. This CDR3 is 16 amino acids long. The V end lost 1 base, the J end lost 4 bases, and 17 bases lay between the germline ends. The CDR3 coding sequence is TGCGCCAGCAGCTTGAACCAGGGACACCCTTTAGAGACCCAGTACTTC. It encodes CASSLNQGHPLETQYF.

The gene calls are TRBV6-1 and TRBJ2-1; 8 bases fit TRBD2. The V and J ends lost 3 bases and 8 bases, in that order; junction bases with no gene match: 6. Per germline, CDR1 MNHNS and CDR2 SASEGT. CDR3 length: 14 amino acids. The CDR3 DNA reads as TGTGCCAGCAGTGATGGACTAGCACGCGATGAGCAGTTCTTC. Its protein is CASSDGLARDEQFF.

A word on this clone: One end of the junction fails to match germline, which may point to a read error. The J gene is TRBJ2-1, the V gene TRBV7-6, with 12 bases matching TRBD1. From germline, CDR1 is SGHVS and CDR2 FNYEAQ. The CDR3 contains 15 residues. CDR3 loop: CASSLGTGGYDEQFF. The CDR3 DNA sequence: TGTGCCAGCAGCTTGGGGACAGGGGGCTACGATGAGCAGTTCTTC.

This clone was recorded only once. The chain employs TRBV7-2 and TRBJ2-7; 7 nucleotides match TRBD2. CDR3 size: 13 residues. CDR1 is SGHTA and CDR2 is FQGNSA in the germline V gene. With 3 bases clipped from V and 7 bases from J, the junction kept 6 bases outside the gene matches. The DNA of the CDR3 is TGTGCCAGCAGCTTGCGGGAGTCGTGGGAGCAGTACTTC. This gives the protein CASSLRESWEQYF. The variable domain in full, completed from reference TRBV7-2 and TRBJ2-7, reads GAGVSQSPSNKVTEKGKDVELRCDPISGHTALYWYRQSLGQGLEFLIYFQGNSAPDKSGLPSDRFSAERTGGSVSTLTIQRTQQEDSAVYLCASSLRESWEQYFGPGTRLTVT.

This chain links TRBV20-1 with TRBJ2-4, with unresolved D. Germline CDR1 is DFQATT and CDR2 is SNEGSKA (reference sequence). V was shortened by 3 bases and J by 6 bases, with 6 bases between the two germline ends. The CDR3 runs to 11 residues. The CDR3 here is CSARVGNIQYF. The CDR3 coding sequence is TGCAGTGCTAGGGTCGGAAACATTCAGTACTTC.

The genes are TRBV7-9 and TRBJ2-2; D is unresolved. Per the germline V gene, CDR1 is SEHNR and CDR2 is FQNEAQ (reference sequence). CDR3 length equals 15 residues. The germline V and J ends were trimmed by 5 bases and 6 bases, with 16 bases remaining between them. CDR3 sequence reads: CASSQHSSSPGELFF. As DNA, the CDR3 is TGTGCCAGCAGCCAACATAGCTCGTCCCCCGGGGAGCTGTTTTTT.

The CDR3 is CASSFELAGGFTGELFF. Written as DNA, the CDR3 is TGTGCCAGCAGTTTCGAACTAGCGGGAGGGTTCACCGGGGAGCTGTTTTTT. V gene TRBV27 combines with J gene TRBJ2-2, with 13 bases that match TRBD2. Losses at the gene ends were 3 bases for V and 4 bases for J; bases not matched to a gene: 5. This CDR3 has 17 residues. The germline V gene has CDR1 MNHEY and CDR2 SMNVEV (reference sequence).

This chain joins TRBV27 and TRBJ1-1; D is possibly TRBD1 (5 bases). Trimming cost V 2 bases and J 4 bases, with 20 bases left between them. The CDR3 sequence is 17 residues long. Germline-derived CDR1 and CDR2 are MNHEY and SMNVEV (reference sequence). CDR3 DNA sequence: TGTGCCAGCAGTTTAAGGGCCCCAGGGAATAGGGTCACTGAAGCTTTCTTT. Encoded protein: CASSLRAPGNRVTEAFF.

V gene TRBV28 combines with J gene TRBJ2-7, with a possible D match to TRBD2 (6 bases). Germline V gene sequence: CDR1 MDHEN, CDR2 SYDVKM. The length of the CDR3 is 12 residues. Trimming stripped 3 bases from V and 9 bases from J, with 12 bases between. Here the CDR3 reads CASSFGGGMQYF. CDR3 nucleotide sequence: TGTGCCAGCAGTTTTGGCGGAGGGATGCAGTACTTC.

V gene TRBV19 combines with J gene TRBJ2-6; TRBD1 agrees at 9 bases. Unmatched junction bases numbered 4, after V lost 7 bases and J lost 0 bases. This CDR3 region has 16 residues. Looked up from germline, CDR1 is LNHDA and CDR2 is SQIVND (reference sequence). The CDR3 region is CASKDRGFSGANVLTF. The CDR3 nucleotides read TGTGCCAGTAAAGACAGGGGGTTCTCTGGGGCCAACGTCCTGACTTTC.

In its sample, this clone ranks as medium-sized. The chain has TRBV9 and TRBJ1-1; 9 nucleotides agree with TRBD1. The CDR3 is 16 amino acids. Germline V CDR1 and CDR2: SGDLS, YYNGEE. The V segment lost 1 base and the J segment 4 bases; nucleotides outside the gene matches: 8. The CDR3 coding sequence is TGTGCCAGCAGCGTAACAGGGGGCGATATGACCACTGAAGCTTTCTTT. Amino acids: CASSVTGGDMTTEAFF.

This sequence joins TRBV6-1 and TRBJ2-7; 8 bases align to TRBD2. The germline CDR1 and CDR2 sequences are MNHNS and SASEGT. The trim removed 6 bases at V and 3 bases at J, leaving 4 bases unmatched. The CDR3 has 13 amino acids. CDR3 sequence: CASRVTSVYEQYF. CDR3 DNA: TGTGCCAGCAGGGTGACTAGCGTCTACGAGCAGTACTTC.

This clone was recorded once. This chain links TRBV4-1 with TRBJ2-7, with TRBD2 identical over 10 bases. In germline, CDR1 is MGHRA, CDR2 YSYEKL. The J segment lost 4 bases and the V segment lost 1 base, leaving 7 bases of the junction unmatched. CDR3 length equals 16 residues. The CDR3 protein is CASSQAKREGRYEQYF. The CDR3 nucleotides read TGCGCCAGCAGCCAAGCTAAGCGGGAGGGCCGTTACGAGCAGTACTTC.

The chain combines TRBV27 with TRBJ1-4; 7 bases align to TRBD1. The germline V gene has CDR1 MNHEY and CDR2 SMNVEV (reference sequence). Trimming removed 6 bases from V and 8 bases from J; junction bases left unmatched: 12. The CDR3 contains 15 residues. CDR3 amino acids: CASRRQGGIGEKLFF. CDR3 in DNA: TGTGCCAGCAGGAGACAGGGAGGCATTGGAGAAAAACTGTTTTTT.

This clone was seen only a few times. J is TRBJ2-7 and V is TRBV6-6; TRBD2 matches 9 bases. This CDR3 contains 14 residues. The V segment lost 2 bases and the J segment 6 bases; nucleotides outside the gene matches: 5. From germline, CDR1 is MNHNY and CDR2 SVGAGI (reference sequence). The CDR3 bases are TGTGCCAGCAGTTACCTCGCGGGAGGGGCCGAGCAGTACTTC. Residues: CASSYLAGGAEQYF.

The chain links TRBV5-1 to TRBJ1-1, with TRBD1 matching 8 bases. Germline V gene data show CDR1 as SGHRS and CDR2 as YFSETQ. V was clipped by 4 bases and J by 3 bases; unmatched bases: 14. This CDR3 has 17 amino acids. The CDR3 nucleotides read TGCGCCAGCAGCCCGTACCTCGCAGGGGGCGGATACACTGAAGCTTTCTTT. This sequence encodes CASSPYLAGGGYTEAFF.